These T cell receptor beta chains were read from a single sample in a study of vaccination effects on CD4 cells after COVID-19. No antigen is known for these receptors. Assay: immunoSEQ multiplex PCR; the TCRdb copy retains only in-frame clones and omits some. The sample records tens of thousands of clones, 82% being singletons. The specimen comprised CD4+ T cells from PBMCs cultured without peptide, sampled before COVID-19 vaccination. Receptor source: a human donor who received a COVID-19 vaccine. Each CDR3 is given with its conserved first and last residue. The order of the fields is V gene, clone size, CDR3 protein. For some rows the clone size is stated as once, few or many, or as a class when expanded; others skip it.

>TRBV5-1|-
CASSSTGFSPTGEAFF
>TRBV19|-
CASSIRDRRTEAFF
>TRBV5-1|once
CASSLVDKRNEQFF
>TRBV14|-
CASSPGQGWEAFF
>TRBV5-1|-
CASRLGADVYEKLFF
>TRBV28|once
CASSLMYGRTNEKLFF
>TRBV6-5|-
CASSPANPSDEQFF
>TRBV5-4|-
CASSLLTSGQETQYF
>TRBV7-3|-
CASSLAGGQETQYF
>TRBV11-2|once
CASSLGGTGFQETQYF
>TRBV7-2|-
CASSLFREDQPQHF
>TRBV4-1|once
CASSAAGSGNSGNTIYF
>TRBV30|-
CAWSARLRGGFTDTQYF
>TRBV19|-
CASRLYMNTEAFF
>TRBV5-1|-
CASSPVGMNTEAFF
>TRBV18|-
CASSGDGTRYGYTF
>TRBV6-5|-
CASSTLVGAGNTIYF
>TRBV24-1|-
CATSDPRLPGGEETQYF
>TRBV5-6|-
CASSHRDGGDEKLFF
>TRBV2|-
CASSVGEAYGYTF
>TRBV2|-
CASRRQGNQPQHF
>TRBV11-2|-
CASSLGQQETQYF
>TRBV19|-
CASTPRTENTEAFF
>TRBV7-3|few
CASSPNPSSNQPQHF
>TRBV7-8|-
CASSLFGGPTNSPLHF
>TRBV14|-
CASSQDRRGVSTDTQYF
>TRBV19|-
CASSIGPGTSNQPQHF
>TRBV18|-
CASSPTGSNYGYTF
>TRBV6-5|-
CASIYGQKEETQYF
>TRBV9|-
CASSVAMGGWNTGELFF
>TRBV24-1|-
CATSDLGGYGYTF
>TRBV5-6|few
CASSRLGTENQPQHF
>TRBV28|-
CASSLGYLRTPNTGELFF
>TRBV7-9|-
CASSFNAGVNSPLHF
>TRBV6-6|-
CASSPRKLLGQGSTDTQYF
>TRBV25-1|-
CASSAGGYGYTF
>TRBV2|-
CASRFSGSPLHF
>TRBV27|-
CASSLTGRSNQPQHF
>TRBV5-5|-
CASSNGVYSTDTQYF
>TRBV10-3|-
CAISEPPGGGIGEKLFF
>TRBV2|once
CASSAQGNSGNTIYF
>TRBV9|-
CASSVGGQGGFGEQFF
>TRBV5-1|once
CASSLLPGEETQYF
>TRBV6-6|-
CASSPTGGRNEKLFF
>TRBV5-4|-
CASSLGSTNEKLFF
>TRBV2|-
CASSQETGMNSPLHF
>TRBV28|-
CASSRTGLSYNSPLHF
>TRBV9|-
CASSAIRGEGSYNSPLHF
>TRBV30|-
CAWSLISEAFF
>TRBV21-1|-
CASSSDRPNTGELFF
>TRBV4-1|-
CASSQSQADNQPQHF
>TRBV5-5|-
CASSGGILMNTEAFF
>TRBV18|-
CASSPTSNTEAFF
>TRBV28|-
CASSLAGIDYGYTF
>TRBV9|few
CASSPRGTENYGYTF
>TRBV28|-
CASRGQGSGIYGYTF
>TRBV12-3/TRBV12-4|-
CASSLRALNEQFF
>TRBV7-9|-
CASSLEGLNSPLHF
>TRBV9|-
CASSVDVGGETQYF
>TRBV27|once
CASSLSLAGIADTQYF